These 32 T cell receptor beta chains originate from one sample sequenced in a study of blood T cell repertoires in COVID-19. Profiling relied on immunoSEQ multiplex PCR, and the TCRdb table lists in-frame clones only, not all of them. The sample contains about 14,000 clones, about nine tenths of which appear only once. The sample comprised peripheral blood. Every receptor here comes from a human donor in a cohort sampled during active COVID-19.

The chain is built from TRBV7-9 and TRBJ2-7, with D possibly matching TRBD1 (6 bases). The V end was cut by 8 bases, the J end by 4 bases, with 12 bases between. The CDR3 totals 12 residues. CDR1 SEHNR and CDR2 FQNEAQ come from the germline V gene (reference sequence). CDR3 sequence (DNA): TGTGCCAGCGCCATTCAGGGGTACGAGCAGTACTTC. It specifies CASAIQGYEQYF.

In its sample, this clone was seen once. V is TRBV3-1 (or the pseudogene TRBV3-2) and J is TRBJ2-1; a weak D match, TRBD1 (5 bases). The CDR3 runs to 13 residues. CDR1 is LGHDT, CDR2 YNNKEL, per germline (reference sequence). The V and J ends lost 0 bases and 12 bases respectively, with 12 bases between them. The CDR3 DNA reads TGTGCCAGCAGCCAAGATCTGGGTAGGGGGCAGTTCTTC. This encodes CASSQDLGRGQFF.

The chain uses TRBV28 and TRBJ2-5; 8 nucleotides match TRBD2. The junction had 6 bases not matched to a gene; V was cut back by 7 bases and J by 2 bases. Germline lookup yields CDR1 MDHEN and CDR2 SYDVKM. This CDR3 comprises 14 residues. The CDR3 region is CASTGGGMQETQYF. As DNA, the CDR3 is TGTGCCAGCACCGGGGGGGGAATGCAAGAGACCCAGTACTTC.

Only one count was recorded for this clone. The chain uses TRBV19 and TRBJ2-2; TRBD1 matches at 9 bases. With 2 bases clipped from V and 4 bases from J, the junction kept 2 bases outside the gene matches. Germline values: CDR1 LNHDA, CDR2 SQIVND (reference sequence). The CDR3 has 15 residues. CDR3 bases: TGTGCCAGTAGTATACCGGGACAGGGCACCGGGGAGCTGTTTTTT. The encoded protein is CASSIPGQGTGELFF.

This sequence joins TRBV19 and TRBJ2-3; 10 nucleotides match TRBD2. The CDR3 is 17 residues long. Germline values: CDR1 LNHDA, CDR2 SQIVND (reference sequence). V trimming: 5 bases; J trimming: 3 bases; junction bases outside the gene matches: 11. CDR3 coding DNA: TGTGCCAGTAGTCCGGGACTAGCGCCACGAGGAACAGATACGCAGTATTTT. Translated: CASSPGLAPRGTDTQYF.

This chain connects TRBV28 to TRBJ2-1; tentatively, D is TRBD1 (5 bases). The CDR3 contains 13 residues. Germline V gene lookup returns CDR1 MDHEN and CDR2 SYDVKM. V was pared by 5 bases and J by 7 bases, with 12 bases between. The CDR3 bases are TGTGCCAGCAGTACTGGACACCGGAATGAGCAGTTCTTC. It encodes CASSTGHRNEQFF.

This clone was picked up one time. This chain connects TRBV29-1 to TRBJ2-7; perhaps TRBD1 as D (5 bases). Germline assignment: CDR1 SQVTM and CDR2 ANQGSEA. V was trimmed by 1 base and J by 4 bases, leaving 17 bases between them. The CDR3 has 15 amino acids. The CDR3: CSVEGSQGIGYEQYF. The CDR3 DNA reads TGCAGCGTTGAAGGTAGTCAGGGCATCGGATACGAGCAGTACTTC.

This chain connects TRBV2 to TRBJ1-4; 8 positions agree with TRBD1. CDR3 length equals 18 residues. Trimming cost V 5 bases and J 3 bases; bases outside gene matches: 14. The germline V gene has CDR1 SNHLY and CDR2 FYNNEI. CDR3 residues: CASSSFGQGQEANEKLFF. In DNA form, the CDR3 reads TGTGCCAGCAGTTCTTTTGGACAGGGACAAGAAGCTAATGAAAAACTGTTTTTT.

The CDR3 sequence: CASTKGGANTGELFF. In DNA form, the CDR3 reads TGTGCCAGCACCAAAGGAGGGGCAAACACCGGGGAGCTGTTTTTT. The rearrangement uses TRBV6-5 and TRBJ2-2; D perhaps matches TRBD2 (6 bases). Trimming removed 7 bases at V and 2 bases at J, with 14 bases between. The CDR3 extends over 15 amino acids. Germline CDR1 reads MNHEY; CDR2 reads SVGAGI.

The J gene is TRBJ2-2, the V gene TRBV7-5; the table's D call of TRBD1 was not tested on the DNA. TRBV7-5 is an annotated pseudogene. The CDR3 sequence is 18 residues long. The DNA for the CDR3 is TGTGCCAGAAGCTGCTTTCTTTTGACAGGGGCGAACACCGGGGAGCTGTTTTTT. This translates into CARSCFLLTGANTGELFF.

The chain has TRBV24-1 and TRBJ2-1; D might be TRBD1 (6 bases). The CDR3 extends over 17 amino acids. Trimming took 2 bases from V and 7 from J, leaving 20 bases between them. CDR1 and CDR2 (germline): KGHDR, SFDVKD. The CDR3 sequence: CATSDYTGSTIRNEQFF. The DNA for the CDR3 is TGTGCCACCAGTGATTATACAGGGAGTACGATTCGTAATGAGCAGTTCTTC.

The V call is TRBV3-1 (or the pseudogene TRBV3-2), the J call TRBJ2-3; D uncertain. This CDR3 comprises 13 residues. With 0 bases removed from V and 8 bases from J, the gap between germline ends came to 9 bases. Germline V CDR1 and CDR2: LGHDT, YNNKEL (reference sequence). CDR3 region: CASSQDEATTQYF. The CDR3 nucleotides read TGTGCCAGCAGCCAAGATGAGGCTACTACGCAGTATTTT.

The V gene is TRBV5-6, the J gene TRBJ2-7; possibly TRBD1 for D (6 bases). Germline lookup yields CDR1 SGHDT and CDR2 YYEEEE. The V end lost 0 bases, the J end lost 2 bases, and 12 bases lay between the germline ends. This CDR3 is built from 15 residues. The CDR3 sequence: CASSLVGQNTYEQYF. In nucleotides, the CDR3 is TGTGCCAGCAGCTTGGTAGGACAGAACACCTACGAGCAGTACTTC.

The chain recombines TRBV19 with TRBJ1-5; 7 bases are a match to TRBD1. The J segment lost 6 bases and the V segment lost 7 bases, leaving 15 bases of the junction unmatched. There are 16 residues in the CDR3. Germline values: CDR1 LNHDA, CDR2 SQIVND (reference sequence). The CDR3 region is CASMDQGGRRRQPQHF. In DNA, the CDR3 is TGTGCCAGTATGGACCAAGGGGGCCGGCGTCGTCAGCCCCAGCATTTT.

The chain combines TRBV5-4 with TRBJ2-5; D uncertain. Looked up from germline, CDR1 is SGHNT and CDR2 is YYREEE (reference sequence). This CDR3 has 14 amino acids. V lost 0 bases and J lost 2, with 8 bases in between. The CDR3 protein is CASSLVGQQETQYF. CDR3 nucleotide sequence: TGTGCCAGCAGCTTGGTTGGGCAGCAAGAGACCCAGTACTTC.

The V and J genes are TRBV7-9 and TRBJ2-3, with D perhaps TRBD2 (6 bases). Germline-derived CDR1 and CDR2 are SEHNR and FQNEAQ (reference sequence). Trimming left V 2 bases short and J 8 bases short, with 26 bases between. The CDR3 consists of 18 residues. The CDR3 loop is CASSLRDSVGGAASTQYF. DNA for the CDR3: TGTGCCAGCAGCTTAAGGGACTCGGTCGGCGGGGCCGCGAGTACGCAGTATTTT. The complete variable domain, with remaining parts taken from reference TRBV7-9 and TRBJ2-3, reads DTGVSQNPRHKITKRGQNVTFRCDPISEHNRLYWYRQTLGQGPEFLTYFQNEAQLEKSRLLSDRFSAERPKGSFSTLEIQRTEQGDSAMYLCASSLRDSVGGAASTQYFGPGTRLTVL.

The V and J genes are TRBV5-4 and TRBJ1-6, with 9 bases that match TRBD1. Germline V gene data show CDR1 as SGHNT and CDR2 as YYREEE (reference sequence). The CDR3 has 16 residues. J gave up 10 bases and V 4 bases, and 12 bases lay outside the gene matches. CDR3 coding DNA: TGTGCCAGCAGCCGTGACCGGGACAGGGTGGAATCACCCCTCCACTTT. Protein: CASSRDRDRVESPLHF.

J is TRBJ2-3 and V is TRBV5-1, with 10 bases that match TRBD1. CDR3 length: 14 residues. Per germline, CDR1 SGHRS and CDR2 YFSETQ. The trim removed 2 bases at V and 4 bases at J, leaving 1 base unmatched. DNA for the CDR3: TGCGCCAGCAGCTTTGACAGGGGGCCAGATACGCAGTATTTT. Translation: CASSFDRGPDTQYF. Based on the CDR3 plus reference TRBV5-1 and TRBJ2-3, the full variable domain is KAGVTQTPRYLIKTRGQQVTLSCSPISGHRSVSWYQQTPGQGLQFLFEYFSETQRNKGNFPGRFSGRQFSNSRSEMNVSTLELGDSALYLCASSFDRGPDTQYFGPGTRLTVL.

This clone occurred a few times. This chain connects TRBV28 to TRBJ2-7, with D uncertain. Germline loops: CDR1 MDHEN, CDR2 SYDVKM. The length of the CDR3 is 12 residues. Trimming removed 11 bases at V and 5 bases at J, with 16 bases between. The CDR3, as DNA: TGTGCCTCCAGCCAGGTAGTCCACGAGCAGTACTTC. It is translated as CASSQVVHEQYF.

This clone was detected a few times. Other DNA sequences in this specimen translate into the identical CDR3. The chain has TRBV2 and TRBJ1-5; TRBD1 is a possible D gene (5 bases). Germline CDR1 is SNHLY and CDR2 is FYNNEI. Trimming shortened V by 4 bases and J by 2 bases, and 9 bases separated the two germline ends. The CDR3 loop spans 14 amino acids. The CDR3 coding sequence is TGTGCCAGCAGTGGCACGGGGGGCAATCAGCCCCAGCATTTT. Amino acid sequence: CASSGTGGNQPQHF.

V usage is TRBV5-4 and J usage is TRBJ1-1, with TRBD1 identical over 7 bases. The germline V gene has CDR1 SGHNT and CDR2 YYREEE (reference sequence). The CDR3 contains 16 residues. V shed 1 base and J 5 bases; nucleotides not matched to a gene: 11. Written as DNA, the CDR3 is TGTGCCAGCAGCTTGATAGATCAGGGGGGATGGACTGAAGCTTTCTTT. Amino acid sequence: CASSLIDQGGWTEAFF.

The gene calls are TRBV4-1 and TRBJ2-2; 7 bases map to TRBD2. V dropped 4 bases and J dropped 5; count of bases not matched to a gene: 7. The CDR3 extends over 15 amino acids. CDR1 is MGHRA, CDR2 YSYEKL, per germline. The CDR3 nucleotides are TGCGCCAGCAGCCCCAGAAGCGGGAATACCGGGGAGCTGTTTTTT. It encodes CASSPRSGNTGELFF.

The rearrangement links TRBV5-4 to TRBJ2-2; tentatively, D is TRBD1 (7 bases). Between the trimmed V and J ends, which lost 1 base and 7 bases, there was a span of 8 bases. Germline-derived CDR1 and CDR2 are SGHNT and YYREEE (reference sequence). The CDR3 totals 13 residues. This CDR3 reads CASSLQGGGELFF. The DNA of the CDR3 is TGTGCCAGCAGCTTGCAGGGGGGCGGGGAGCTGTTTTTT. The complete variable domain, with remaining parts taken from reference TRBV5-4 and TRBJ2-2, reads ETGVTQSPTHLIKTRGQQVTLRCSSQSGHNTVSWYQQALGQGPQFIFQYYREEENGRGNFPPRFSGLQFPNYSSELNVNALELDDSALYLCASSLQGGGELFFGEGSRLTVL.

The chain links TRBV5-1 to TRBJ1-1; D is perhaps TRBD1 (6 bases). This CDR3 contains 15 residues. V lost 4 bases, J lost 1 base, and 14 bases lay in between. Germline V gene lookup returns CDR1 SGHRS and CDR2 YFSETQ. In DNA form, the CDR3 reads TGCGCCAGCAGCCGTTCGGACAGAAGGAACACTGAAGCTTTCTTT. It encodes CASSRSDRRNTEAFF. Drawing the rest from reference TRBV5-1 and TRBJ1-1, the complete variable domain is KAGVTQTPRYLIKTRGQQVTLSCSPISGHRSVSWYQQTPGQGLQFLFEYFSETQRNKGNFPGRFSGRQFSNSRSEMNVSTLELGDSALYLCASSRSDRRNTEAFFGQGTRLTVV.

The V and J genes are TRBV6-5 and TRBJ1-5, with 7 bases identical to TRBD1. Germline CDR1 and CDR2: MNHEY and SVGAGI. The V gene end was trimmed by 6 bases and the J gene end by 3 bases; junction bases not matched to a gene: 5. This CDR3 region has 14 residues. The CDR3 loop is CASRPTGPNQPQHF. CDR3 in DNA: TGTGCCAGCAGGCCGACAGGGCCCAATCAGCCCCAGCATTTT.

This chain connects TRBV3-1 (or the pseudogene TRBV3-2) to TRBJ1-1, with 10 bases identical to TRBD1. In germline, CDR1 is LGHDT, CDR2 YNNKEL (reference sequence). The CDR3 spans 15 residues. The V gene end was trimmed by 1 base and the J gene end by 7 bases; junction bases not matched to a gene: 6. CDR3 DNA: TGTGCCAGCAGCCAAGTCCGGGACAGGGGTGTTGAAGCTTTCTTT. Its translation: CASSQVRDRGVEAFF.

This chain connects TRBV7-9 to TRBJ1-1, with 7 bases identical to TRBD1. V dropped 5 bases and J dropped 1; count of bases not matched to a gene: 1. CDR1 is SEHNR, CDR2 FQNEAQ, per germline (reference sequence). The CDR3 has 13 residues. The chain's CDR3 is CASSQGGNTEAFF. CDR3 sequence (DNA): TGTGCCAGCAGCCAGGGGGGGAACACTGAAGCTTTCTTT.

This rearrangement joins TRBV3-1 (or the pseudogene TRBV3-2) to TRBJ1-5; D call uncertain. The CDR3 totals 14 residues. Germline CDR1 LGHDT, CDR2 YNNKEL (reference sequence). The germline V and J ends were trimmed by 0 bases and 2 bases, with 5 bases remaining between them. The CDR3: CASSQEAGNQPQHF. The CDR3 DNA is TGTGCCAGCAGCCAAGAAGCTGGCAATCAGCCCCAGCATTTT.

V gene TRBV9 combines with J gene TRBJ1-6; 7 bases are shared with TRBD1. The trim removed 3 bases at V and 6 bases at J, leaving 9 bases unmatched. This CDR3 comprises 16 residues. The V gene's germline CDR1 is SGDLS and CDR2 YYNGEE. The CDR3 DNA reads TGTGCCAGCAGCGCTTCCGGGACAGACGTTAATTCACCCCTCCACTTT. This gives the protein CASSASGTDVNSPLHF.

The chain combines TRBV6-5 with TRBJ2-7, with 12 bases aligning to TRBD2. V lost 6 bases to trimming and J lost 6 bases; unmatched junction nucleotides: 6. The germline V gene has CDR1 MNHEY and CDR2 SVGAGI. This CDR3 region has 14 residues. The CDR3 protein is CASRLAGGPGEQYF. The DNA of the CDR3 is TGTGCCAGCAGGCTAGCGGGAGGGCCGGGCGAGCAGTACTTC.

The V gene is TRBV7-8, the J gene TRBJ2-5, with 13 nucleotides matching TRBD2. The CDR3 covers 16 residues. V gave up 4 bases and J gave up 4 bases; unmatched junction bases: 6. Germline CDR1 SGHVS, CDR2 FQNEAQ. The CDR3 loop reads CASSSSGTSGIETQYF. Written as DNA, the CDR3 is TGTGCCAGCAGCTCCTCCGGGACTAGCGGGATAGAGACCCAGTACTTC. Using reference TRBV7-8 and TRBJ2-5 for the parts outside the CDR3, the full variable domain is GAGVSQSPRYKVAKRGQDVALRCDPISGHVSLFWYQQALGQGPEFLTYFQNEAQLDKSGLPSDRFFAERPEGSVSTLKIQRTQQEDSAVYLCASSSSGTSGIETQYFGPGTRLLVL.

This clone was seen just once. The CDR3 sequence is CASSIDPPDRVTSPLHF. For the CDR3, the DNA is TGTGCCAGTAGTATAGACCCCCCTGACAGGGTAACTTCACCCCTCCACTTT. The chain carries TRBV19 and TRBJ1-6; 7 nucleotides agree with TRBD1. This CDR3 comprises 17 residues. CDR1 and CDR2 (germline): LNHDA, SQIVND (reference sequence). Trimming cost V 0 bases and J 9 bases; bases outside gene matches: 11.